The present T cell receptor (beta chain) was sequenced within a study of CDR3 diversity in severe acne. TCRdb re-analysed the PCR reads in MiXCR, keeping a single row per CDR3 protein. Of more than 85,000 distinct CDR3 sequences in the sample, 51% are singletons; the top ten hold under 15%. Trimming took 10 bases from V and 3 from J, leaving 19 bases between them. This CDR3 contains 15 residues. Germline V gene sequence: CDR1 LGHDT, CDR2 YNNKEL (reference sequence). This clonotype was found many times. Input material: blood. This sequence joins TRBV3-1 and TRBJ2-1, with D possibly matching TRBD2 (5 bases). The sequence derives from a male donor with acne. In nucleotides, the CDR3 is TGTGCCACAGAAGATAGCGCGAAGGGCTACAATGAGCAGTTCTTC. This encodes CATEDSAKGYNEQFF.